The 14 T cell receptor beta chains below come from one sample, sequenced in a study of T cells after yellow fever vaccination. TCRdb re-derived calls from the 5' RACE reads in MiXCR, one entry per CDR3 protein. This sample has roughly 100,000 distinct CDR3 sequences, with over 8% found just once. Here the sequenced sample was CD8+ T cells not binding an NS4B(214-222) dextramer, sorted from PBMCs, taken roughly 14 days after the first yellow fever vaccination. Receptors originate from a man between 18 and 35 years old who received the YFV17D yellow fever vaccine.

This rearrangement joins TRBV5-1 to TRBJ1-2; 10 bases fit TRBD1. CDR1 is SGHRS, CDR2 YFSETQ, per germline. J lost 8 bases, V lost 4 bases, and 11 bases had no gene match. The CDR3 is 15 residues long. As DNA, the CDR3 is TGCGCCAGCAGCACCCCGGGACAGGGGATGGGGGGCTACACCTTC. Amino acid sequence: CASSTPGQGMGGYTF.

The chain recombines TRBV19 with TRBJ1-1; 7 positions agree with TRBD1. This CDR3 has 12 residues. V was pared by 9 bases and J by 11 bases, with 12 bases of the junction left unmatched. Germline values: CDR1 LNHDA, CDR2 SQIVND (reference sequence). The CDR3 sequence: CASSWETGRAFF. The CDR3 nucleotides read TGTGCCAGCAGTTGGGAGACAGGGAGGGCTTTCTTT.

This clonotype showed up just a few times. The chain carries TRBV5-1 and TRBJ2-2; 7 bases agree with TRBD1. Germline loops: CDR1 SGHRS, CDR2 YFSETQ. The CDR3 has 16 residues. Losses at the gene ends were 2 bases for V and 5 bases for J; bases not matched to a gene: 9. CDR3 residues: CASSFQQGIGTGELFF. The CDR3 DNA is TGCGCCAGCAGCTTTCAACAGGGGATTGGAACCGGGGAGCTGTTTTTT.

This clonotype was detected only a few times. The chain recombines TRBV29-1 with TRBJ2-7; a weak D match, TRBD2 (5 bases). V was shortened by 6 bases and J by 2 bases, with 11 bases between the two germline ends. The CDR3 is made up of 12 amino acids. The germline gives CDR1 SQVTM, CDR2 ANQGSEA. CDR3 nucleotide sequence: TGCAGCGTATACGGGGATCCCTACGAGCAGTACTTC. It specifies CSVYGDPYEQYF.

The gene calls are TRBV21-1 and TRBJ2-7; TRBD2 was called by the table and not checked on the DNA. TRBV21-1 is flagged as a pseudogene. The CDR3 is 15 amino acids. CDR3 amino acids: CASLGTGTWEQEQYV. CDR3 DNA sequence: TGTGCCAGCCTGGGGACCGGGACTTGGGAGCAAGAGCAGTACGTC.

V and J are TRBV7-8 and TRBJ1-2; TRBD1 agrees at 9 bases. V shed 4 bases and J 6 bases; nucleotides not matched to a gene: 3. Germline V lookup: CDR1 SGHVS, CDR2 FQNEAQ. This CDR3 is 13 amino acids long. The CDR3 reads CASSWRTGDGYTF. As DNA, the CDR3 is TGTGCCAGCAGCTGGCGGACAGGGGATGGCTACACCTTC.

Regarding this clonotype: An end of the junction does not agree with germline; a read error may underlie this. The chain carries TRBV7-3 and TRBJ2-7; 9 bases align to TRBD1. The germline V gene encodes CDR1 SGHTA and CDR2 FQGTGA. There are 17 residues in the CDR3. CDR3 protein: CANSLLGGTGSSYEQYF. The CDR3 region has the DNA TGTGCCAACAGCTTATTAGGGGGGACAGGGAGCTCCTACGAGCAGTACTTC.

In its sample, this clonotype was seen a few times. V is TRBV18 and J is TRBJ2-7; D remains unclear. The CDR3 spans 14 residues. The V gene lost 3 bases and the J gene lost 1 base, with 10 bases spanning the gap. Germline V gene lookup returns CDR1 KGHSH and CDR2 LQKENI. The CDR3 is CASSPTGRSYEQYV. For the CDR3, the DNA is TGTGCCAGCTCACCCACGGGTAGGTCCTACGAGCAGTACGTC.

The V call is TRBV9, the J call TRBJ1-2; D might be TRBD1 (6 bases). The CDR3 runs 15 residues. V gave up 0 bases and J gave up 4 bases, with 13 bases separating them. Germline V gene data show CDR1 as SGDLS and CDR2 as YYNGEE. In nucleotides, the CDR3 is TGTGCCAGCAGCGTAGCAGACAGGCCCTCCTATGGCTACACCTTC. Residues: CASSVADRPSYGYTF. Looking up the rest from reference TRBV9 and TRBJ1-2 gives the full variable domain: DSGVTQTPKHLITATGQRVTLRCSPRSGDLSVYWYQQSLDQGLQFLIQYYNGEERAKGNILERFSAQQFPDLHSELNLSSLELGDSALYFCASSVADRPSYGYTFGSGTRLTVV.

The chain employs TRBV6-1 and TRBJ2-5; 8 positions match TRBD1. Germline loops: CDR1 MNHNS, CDR2 SASEGT. V shed 7 bases and J 5 bases; nucleotides not matched to a gene: 9. The CDR3 spans 14 residues. CDR3 protein: CASTPQGAGETQYF. In DNA, the CDR3 is TGTGCCAGCACCCCTCAGGGGGCCGGGGAGACCCAGTACTTC.

As to this clonotype: Possible read error: a much larger clone is one base away. This chain connects TRBV7-9 to TRBJ2-3, with unresolved D. From germline, CDR1 is SEHNR and CDR2 FQNEAQ (reference sequence). Deletions cut 8 bases from V and 1 base from J, with 10 bases between. The CDR3 totals 13 residues. The CDR3 sequence: CASGDPRTDTQYF. The CDR3, as DNA: TGTGCCAGCGGAGACCCCCGCACAGATACGCAGTATTTT.

The sample holds many counts of this clonotype. For the CDR3, the DNA is TGTGCCAGCAGCCAAGGGGGGCTGGTCACTGAAGCTTTCTTT. Protein product: CASSQGGLVTEAFF. The rearrangement uses TRBV3-1 and TRBJ1-1, with a weak D call TRBD1 (6 bases). Germline V lookup: CDR1 LGHDT, CDR2 YNNKEL (reference sequence). V lost 1 base to trimming and J lost 4 bases, with 10 bases between them. The CDR3 extends over 14 amino acids.

CDR3 residues: CASSQGWSLAAPSYNEQFF. The CDR3 DNA follows: TGTGCCAGCAGCCAAGGGTGGTCTCTAGCGGCCCCCTCCTACAATGAGCAGTTCTTC. The rearrangement uses TRBV11-2 and TRBJ2-1; TRBD2 agrees at 7 bases. Germline V gene lookup returns CDR1 SGHAT and CDR2 FQNNGV. V was clipped by 5 bases and J by 0 bases; unmatched bases: 16. This CDR3 spans 19 amino acids.

This clonotype was detected only a few times. The chain combines TRBV4-1 with TRBJ2-7, with D maybe TRBD1 (5 bases). CDR3 length: 16 residues. Germline loops: CDR1 MGHRA, CDR2 YSYEKL. V gave up 1 base and J gave up 4 bases, with 17 bases separating them. CDR3 bases: TGCGCCAGCAGCCAAGTGGGCCAGGGCCTGAGGTACGAGCAGTACTTC. It yields the protein CASSQVGQGLRYEQYF.